The sequence of this T cell receptor beta chain was determined in a study of shared clonotypes between healthy human individuals. In regard to this clone: Its cognate antigen is unknown. Other DNA sequences in this sample translate to the same CDR3.

Libraries were prepared by immunoSEQ multiplex PCR; TCRdb keeps only in-frame clonotypes and omits some of them. The sample lists about 2.4 million clones, 93% occurring once. In germline, CDR1 is GTSNPN, CDR2 SVGIG (reference sequence). The CDR3 has 12 amino acids. The V end was cut by 0 bases, the J end by 6 bases, with 8 bases between. Each donor was a Caucasian adult residing in Nashville, Tennessee. Whole-study findings and limits: Generation of non-shared clonotypes was less probable than generation of clonotypes shared by all four donors. The small donor group covered limited genetic and exposure diversity. An anticipated effect of sequencing depth on clonotype sharing among donors was recognized.

This clonotype originated in a man between 18 and 29 years old in good health. Some clones in this sample may be carry-over from other donors' samples. The sequenced sample was naive CD4+ T cells from PBMCs. As for subset: CD45RA+ positively selected. The V call is TRBV30, the J call TRBJ1-1, with a tentative D call TRBD1 (5 bases). This CDR3 reads CAWSVPGAEAFF. In DNA form, the CDR3 reads TGTGCCTGGAGTGTACCGGGGGCTGAAGCTTTCTTT.